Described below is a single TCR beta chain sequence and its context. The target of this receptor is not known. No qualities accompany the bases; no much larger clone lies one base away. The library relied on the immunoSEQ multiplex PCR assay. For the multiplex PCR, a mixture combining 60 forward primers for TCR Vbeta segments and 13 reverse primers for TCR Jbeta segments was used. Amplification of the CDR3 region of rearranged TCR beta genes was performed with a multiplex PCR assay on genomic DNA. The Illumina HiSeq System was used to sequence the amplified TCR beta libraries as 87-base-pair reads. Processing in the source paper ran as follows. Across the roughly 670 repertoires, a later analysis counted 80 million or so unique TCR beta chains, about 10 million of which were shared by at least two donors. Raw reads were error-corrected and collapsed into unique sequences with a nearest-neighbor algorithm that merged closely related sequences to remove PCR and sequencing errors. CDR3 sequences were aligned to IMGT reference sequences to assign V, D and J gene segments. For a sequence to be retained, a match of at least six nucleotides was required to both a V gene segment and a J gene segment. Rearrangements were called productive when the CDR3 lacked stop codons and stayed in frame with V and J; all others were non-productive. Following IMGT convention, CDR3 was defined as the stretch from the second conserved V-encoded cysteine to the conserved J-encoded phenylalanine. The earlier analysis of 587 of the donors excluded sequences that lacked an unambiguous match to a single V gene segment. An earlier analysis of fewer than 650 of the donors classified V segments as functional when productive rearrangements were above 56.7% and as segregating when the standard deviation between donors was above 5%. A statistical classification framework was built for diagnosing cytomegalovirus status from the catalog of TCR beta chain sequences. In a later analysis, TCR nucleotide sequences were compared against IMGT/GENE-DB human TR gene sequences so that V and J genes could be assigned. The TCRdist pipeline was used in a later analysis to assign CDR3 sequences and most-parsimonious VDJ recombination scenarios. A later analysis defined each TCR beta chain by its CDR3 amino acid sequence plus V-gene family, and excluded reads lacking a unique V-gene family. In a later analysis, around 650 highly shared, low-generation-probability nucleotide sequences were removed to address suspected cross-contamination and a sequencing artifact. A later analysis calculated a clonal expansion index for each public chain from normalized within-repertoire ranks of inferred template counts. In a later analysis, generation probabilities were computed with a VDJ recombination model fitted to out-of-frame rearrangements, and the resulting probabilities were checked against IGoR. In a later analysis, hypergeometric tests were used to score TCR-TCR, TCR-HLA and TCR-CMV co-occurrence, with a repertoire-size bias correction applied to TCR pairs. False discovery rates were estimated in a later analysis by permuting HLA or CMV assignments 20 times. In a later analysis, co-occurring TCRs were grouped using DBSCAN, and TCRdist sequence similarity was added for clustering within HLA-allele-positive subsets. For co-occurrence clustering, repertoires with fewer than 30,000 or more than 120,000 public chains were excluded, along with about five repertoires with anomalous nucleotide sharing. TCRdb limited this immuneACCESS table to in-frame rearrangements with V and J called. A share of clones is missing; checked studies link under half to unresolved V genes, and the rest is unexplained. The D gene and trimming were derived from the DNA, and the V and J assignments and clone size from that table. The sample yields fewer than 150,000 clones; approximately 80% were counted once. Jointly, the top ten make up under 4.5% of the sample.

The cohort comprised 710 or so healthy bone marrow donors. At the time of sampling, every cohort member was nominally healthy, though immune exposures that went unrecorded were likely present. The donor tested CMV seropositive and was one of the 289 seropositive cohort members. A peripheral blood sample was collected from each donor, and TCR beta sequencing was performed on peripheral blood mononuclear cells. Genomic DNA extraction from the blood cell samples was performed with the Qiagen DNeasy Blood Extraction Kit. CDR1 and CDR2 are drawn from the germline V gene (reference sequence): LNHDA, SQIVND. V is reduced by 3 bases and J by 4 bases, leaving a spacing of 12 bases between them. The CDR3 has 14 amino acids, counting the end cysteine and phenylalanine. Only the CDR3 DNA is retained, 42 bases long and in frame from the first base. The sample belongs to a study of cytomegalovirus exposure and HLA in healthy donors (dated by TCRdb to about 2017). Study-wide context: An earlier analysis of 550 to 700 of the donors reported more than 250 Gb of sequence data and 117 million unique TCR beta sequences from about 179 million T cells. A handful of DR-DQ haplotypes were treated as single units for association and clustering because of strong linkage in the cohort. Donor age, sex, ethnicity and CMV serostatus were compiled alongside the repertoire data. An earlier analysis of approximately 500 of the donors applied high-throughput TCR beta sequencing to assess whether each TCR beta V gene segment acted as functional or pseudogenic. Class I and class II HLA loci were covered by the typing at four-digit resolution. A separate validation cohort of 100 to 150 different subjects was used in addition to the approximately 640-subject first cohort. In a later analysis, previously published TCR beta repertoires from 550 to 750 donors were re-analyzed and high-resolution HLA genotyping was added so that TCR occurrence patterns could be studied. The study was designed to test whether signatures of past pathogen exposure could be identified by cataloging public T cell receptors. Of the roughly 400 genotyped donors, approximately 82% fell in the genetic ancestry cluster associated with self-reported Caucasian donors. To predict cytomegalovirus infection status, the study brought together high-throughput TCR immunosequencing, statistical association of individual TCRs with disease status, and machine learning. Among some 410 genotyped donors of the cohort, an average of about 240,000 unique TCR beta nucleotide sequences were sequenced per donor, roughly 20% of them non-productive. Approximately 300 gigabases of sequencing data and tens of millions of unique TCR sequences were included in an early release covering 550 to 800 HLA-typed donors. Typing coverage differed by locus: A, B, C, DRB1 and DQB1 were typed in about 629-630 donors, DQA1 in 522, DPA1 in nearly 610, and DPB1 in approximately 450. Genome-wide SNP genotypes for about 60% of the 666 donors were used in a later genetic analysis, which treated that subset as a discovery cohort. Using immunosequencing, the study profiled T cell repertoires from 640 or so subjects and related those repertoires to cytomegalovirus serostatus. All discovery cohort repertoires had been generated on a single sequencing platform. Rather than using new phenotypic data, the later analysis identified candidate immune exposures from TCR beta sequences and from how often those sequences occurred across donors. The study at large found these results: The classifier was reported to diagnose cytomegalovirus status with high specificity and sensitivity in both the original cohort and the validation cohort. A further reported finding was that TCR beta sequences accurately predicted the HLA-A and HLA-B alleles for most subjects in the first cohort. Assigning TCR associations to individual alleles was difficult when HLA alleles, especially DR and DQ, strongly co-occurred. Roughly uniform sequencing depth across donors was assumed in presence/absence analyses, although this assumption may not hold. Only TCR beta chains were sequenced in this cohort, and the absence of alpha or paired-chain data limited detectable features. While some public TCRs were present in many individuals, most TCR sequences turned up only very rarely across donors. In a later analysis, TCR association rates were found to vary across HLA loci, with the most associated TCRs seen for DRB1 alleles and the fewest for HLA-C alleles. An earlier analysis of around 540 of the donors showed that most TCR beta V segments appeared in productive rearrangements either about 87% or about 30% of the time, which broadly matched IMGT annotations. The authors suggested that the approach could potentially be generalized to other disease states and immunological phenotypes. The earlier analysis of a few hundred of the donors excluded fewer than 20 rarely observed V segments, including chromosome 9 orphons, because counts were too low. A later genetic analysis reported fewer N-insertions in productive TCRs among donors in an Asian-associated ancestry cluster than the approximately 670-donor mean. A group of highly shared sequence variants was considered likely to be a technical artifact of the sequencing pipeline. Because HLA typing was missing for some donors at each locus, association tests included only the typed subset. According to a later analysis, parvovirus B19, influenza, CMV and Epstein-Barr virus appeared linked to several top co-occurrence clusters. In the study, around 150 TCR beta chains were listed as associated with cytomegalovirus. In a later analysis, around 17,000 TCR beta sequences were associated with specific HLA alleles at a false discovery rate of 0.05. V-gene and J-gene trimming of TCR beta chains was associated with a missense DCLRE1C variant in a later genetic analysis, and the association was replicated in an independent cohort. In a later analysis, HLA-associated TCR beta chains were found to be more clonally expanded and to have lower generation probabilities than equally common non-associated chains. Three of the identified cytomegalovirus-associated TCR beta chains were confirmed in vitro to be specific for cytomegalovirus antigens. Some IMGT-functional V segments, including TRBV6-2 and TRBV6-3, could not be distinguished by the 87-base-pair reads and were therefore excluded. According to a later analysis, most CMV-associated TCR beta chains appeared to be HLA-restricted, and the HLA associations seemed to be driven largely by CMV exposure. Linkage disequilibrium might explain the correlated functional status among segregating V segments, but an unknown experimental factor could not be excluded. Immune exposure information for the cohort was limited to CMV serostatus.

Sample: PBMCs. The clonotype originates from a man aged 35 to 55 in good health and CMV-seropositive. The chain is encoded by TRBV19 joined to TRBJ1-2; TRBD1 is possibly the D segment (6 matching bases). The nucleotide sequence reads TGTGCCAGTAGTATGGCAGGGGACGGCTATGGCTACACCTTC. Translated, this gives CASSMAGDGYGYTF.